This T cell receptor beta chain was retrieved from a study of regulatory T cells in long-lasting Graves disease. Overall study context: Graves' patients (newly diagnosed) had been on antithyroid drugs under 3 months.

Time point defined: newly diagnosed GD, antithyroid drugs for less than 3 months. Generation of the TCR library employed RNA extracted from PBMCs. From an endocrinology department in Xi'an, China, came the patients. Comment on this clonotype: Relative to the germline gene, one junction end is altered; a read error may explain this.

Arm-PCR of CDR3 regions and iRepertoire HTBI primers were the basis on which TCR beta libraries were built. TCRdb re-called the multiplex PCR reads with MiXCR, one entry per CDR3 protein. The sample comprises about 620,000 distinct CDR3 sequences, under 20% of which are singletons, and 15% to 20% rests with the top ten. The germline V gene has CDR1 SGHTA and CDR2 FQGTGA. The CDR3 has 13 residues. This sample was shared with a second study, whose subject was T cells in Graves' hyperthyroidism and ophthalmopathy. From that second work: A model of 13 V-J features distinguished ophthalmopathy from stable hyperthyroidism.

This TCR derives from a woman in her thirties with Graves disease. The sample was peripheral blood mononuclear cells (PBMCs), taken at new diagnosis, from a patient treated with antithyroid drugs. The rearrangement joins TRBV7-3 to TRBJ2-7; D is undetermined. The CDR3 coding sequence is TGCGCCAGCAGCCATGAAAACTCCTACGAGCAGTACTTC. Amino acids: CASSHENSYEQYF. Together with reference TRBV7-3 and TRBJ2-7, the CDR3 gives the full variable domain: GAGVSQTPSNKVTEKGKYVELRCDPISGHTALYWYRQSLGQGPEFLIYFQGTGAADDSGLPNDRFFAVRPEGSVSTLKIQRTERGDSAVYLCASSHENSYEQYFGPGTRLTVT.